Below, one T cell receptor (beta chain) is given with its context. Its antigen is as yet unknown. The junction differs from germline at one of its ends, possibly a read error. The data were obtained in a study of Graves' ophthalmopathy and Graves' hyperthyroidism. Study-wide findings and caveats: Ophthalmopathy versus stable hyperthyroidism: 13-signature model gave under 90% sensitivity, 81.08% specificity. For predicting ophthalmopathy progression, the model had about 64% sensitivity and nearly 75% specificity.

CDR1 and CDR2 from the germline V gene are SGHTA and FQGTGA. The length of the CDR3 is 14 residues. Establishment of the diagnosis relied upon clinical symptoms, serum thyroxine, TRAb, thyroid ultrasound and orbital computed tomography. The authors amplified TCR beta CDR3 regions, and they did so from RNA transcripts for repertoire sequencing. HTBI-primed RT-PCR formed the first round, and a multiplex PCR formed the second. TCRdb redid the calling of the multiplex PCR reads with MiXCR, one entry per CDR3 protein. Of 260,000 or so distinct CDR3 sequences listed, 45% to 55% were seen once; the top ten hold about 45%.

The origin of this receptor is an adult man with Graves' ophthalmopathy. Sequencing input: peripheral blood. V is TRBV7-3 and J is TRBJ1-4, with D perhaps matching TRBD1 (5 bases). As DNA, the CDR3 is TGTGCCAGCAGCTCCGGGACGGTTAATGAACAACTGTTTTTT. Translation: CASSSGTVNEQLFF.